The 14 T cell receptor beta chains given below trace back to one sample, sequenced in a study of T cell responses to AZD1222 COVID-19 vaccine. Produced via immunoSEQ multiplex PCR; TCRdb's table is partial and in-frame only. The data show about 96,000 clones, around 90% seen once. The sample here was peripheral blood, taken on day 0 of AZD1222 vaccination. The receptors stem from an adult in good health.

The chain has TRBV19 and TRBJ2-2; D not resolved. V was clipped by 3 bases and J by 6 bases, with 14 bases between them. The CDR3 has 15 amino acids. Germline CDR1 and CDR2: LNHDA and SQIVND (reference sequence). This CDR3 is CASSMKAQSPGELFF. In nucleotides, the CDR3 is TGTGCCAGTAGTATGAAGGCACAGTCTCCCGGGGAGCTGTTTTTT.

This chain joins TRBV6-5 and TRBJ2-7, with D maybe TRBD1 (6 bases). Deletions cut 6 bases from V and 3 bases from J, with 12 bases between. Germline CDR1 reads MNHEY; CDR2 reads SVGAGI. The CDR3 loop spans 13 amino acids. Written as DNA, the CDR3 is TGTGCCAGCAGCTCCGGGACAAGCTACGAGCAGTACTTC. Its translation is CASSSGTSYEQYF.

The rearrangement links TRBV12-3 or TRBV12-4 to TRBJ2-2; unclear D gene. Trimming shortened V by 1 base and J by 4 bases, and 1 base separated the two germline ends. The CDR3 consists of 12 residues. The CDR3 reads CASSLGTGELFF. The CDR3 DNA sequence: TGTGCCAGCAGTTTAGGCACCGGGGAGCTGTTTTTT.

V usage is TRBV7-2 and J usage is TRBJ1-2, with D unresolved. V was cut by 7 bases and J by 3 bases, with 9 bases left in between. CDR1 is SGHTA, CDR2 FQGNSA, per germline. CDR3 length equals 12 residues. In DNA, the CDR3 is TGTGCCAGCACCTACATGGACTATGGCTACACCTTC. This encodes CASTYMDYGYTF.

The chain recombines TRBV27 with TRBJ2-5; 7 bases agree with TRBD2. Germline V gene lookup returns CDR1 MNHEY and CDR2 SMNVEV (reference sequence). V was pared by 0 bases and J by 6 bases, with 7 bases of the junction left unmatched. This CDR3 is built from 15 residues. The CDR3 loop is CASSLSDGLGKTQYF. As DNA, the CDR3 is TGTGCCAGCAGTTTATCAGACGGACTAGGAAAGACCCAGTACTTC.

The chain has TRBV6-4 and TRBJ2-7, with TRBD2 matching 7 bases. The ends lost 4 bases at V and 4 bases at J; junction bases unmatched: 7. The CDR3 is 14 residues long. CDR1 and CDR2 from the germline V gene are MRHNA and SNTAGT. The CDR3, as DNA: TGTGCCAGCAGTGTGGCGGGAGTGGGTTACGAGCAGTACTTC. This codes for CASSVAGVGYEQYF.

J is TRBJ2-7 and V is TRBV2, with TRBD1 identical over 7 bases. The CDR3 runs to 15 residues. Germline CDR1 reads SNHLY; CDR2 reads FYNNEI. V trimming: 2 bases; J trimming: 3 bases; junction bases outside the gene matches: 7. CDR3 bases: TGTGCCAGCAGTGAAAGGACAGGTGCTAGCTACGAGCAGTACTTC. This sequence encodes CASSERTGASYEQYF.

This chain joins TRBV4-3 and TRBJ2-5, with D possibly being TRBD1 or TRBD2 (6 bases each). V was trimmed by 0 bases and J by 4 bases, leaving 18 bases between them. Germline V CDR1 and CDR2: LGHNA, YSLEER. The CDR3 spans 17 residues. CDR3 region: CASSQEGGTTVGETQYF. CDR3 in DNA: TGCGCCAGCAGCCAAGAAGGAGGGACAACCGTTGGAGAGACCCAGTACTTC.

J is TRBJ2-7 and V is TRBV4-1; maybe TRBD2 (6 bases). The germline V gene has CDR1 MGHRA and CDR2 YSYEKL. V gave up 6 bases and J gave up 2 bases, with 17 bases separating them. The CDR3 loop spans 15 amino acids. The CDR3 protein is CASRIGTSKAYEQYF. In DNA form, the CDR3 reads TGCGCCAGCAGAATCGGGACTTCTAAGGCCTACGAGCAGTACTTC.

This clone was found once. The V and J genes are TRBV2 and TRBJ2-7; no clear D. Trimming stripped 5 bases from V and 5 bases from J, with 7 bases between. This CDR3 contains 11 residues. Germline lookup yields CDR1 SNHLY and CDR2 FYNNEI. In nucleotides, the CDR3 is TGTGCCAGCAGTCCCTACGACGAGCAGTACTTC. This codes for CASSPYDEQYF.

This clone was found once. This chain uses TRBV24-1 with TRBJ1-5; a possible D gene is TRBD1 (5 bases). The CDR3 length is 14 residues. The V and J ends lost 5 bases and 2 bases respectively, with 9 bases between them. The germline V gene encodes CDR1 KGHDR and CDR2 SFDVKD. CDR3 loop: CATSGRGGNQPQHF. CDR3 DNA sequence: TGTGCCACCAGTGGGAGGGGCGGCAATCAGCCCCAGCATTTT.

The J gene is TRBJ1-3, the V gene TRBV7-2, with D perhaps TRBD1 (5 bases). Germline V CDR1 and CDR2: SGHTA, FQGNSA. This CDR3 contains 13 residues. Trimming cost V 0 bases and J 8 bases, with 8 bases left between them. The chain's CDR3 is CASSLALGDTIYF. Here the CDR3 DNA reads TGTGCCAGCAGCTTAGCCCTGGGGGACACCATATATTTT.

DNA of the CDR3: TGCAGCGTTGAGATGACACTGAACACTGAAGCTTTCTTT. The encoded protein is CSVEMTLNTEAFF. The chain joins TRBV29-1 to TRBJ1-1, with D uncertain. CDR3 size: 13 residues. Germline V CDR1 and CDR2: SQVTM, ANQGSEA. Trimming cost V 3 bases and J 0 bases, with 8 bases left between them.

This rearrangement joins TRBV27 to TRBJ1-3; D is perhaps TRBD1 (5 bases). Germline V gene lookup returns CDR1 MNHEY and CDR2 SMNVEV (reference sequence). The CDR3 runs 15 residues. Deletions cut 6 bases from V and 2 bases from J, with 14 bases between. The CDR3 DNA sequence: TGTGCCAGCAGCCTTACCCGACAGACTGGAAACACCATATATTTT. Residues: CASSLTRQTGNTIYF.